This T cell receptor (beta chain) was captured by sequencing in a study of blood T cell repertoires in COVID-19. The germline V and J ends were trimmed by 7 bases and 4 bases, with 10 bases remaining between them. Per the germline V gene, CDR1 is SQVTM and CDR2 is ANQGSEA. This CDR3 has 11 residues. The protocol was immunoSEQ multiplex PCR, while the TCRdb copy is restricted to in-frame clones and leaves out a portion. The sample records 300,000 to 350,000 clones, about 90% being singletons. V gene TRBV29-1 combines with J gene TRBJ1-2, with unresolved D. Sequenced: PBMCs or T cells enriched from blood (not recorded which). This receptor was identified in a woman under 40 who had recovered from COVID-19. The CDR3 DNA is TGCAGCGCCAAGCTTCCCTATGGCTACACCTTC. Protein: CSAKLPYGYTF.